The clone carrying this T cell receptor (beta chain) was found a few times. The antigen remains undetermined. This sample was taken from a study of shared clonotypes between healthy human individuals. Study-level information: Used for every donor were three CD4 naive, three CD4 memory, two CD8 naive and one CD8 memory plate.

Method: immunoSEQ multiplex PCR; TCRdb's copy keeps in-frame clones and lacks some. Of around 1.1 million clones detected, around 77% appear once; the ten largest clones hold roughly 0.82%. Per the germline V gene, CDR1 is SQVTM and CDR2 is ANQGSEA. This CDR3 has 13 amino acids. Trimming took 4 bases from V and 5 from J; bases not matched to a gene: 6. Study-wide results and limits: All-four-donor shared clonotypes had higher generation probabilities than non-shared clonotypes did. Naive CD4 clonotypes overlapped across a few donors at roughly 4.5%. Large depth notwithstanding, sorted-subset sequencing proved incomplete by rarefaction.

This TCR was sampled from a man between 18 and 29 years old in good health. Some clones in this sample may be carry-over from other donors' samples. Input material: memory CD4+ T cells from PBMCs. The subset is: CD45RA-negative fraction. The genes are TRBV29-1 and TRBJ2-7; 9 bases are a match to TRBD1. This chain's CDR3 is CSVAGTGLDEQYF. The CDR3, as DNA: TGCAGCGTTGCCGGGACAGGGTTGGACGAGCAGTACTTC.